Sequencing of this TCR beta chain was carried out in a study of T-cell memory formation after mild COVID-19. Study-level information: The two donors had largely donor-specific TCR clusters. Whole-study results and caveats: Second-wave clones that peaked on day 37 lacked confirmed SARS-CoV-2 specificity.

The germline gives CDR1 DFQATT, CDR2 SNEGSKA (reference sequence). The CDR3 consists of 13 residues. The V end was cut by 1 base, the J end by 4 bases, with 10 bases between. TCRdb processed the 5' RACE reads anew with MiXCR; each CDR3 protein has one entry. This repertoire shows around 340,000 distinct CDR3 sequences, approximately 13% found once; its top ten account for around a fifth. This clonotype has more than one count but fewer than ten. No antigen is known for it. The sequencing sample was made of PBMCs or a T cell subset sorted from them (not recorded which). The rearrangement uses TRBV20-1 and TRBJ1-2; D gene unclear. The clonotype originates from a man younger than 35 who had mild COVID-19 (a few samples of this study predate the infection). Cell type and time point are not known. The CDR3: CSARGDIGYGYTF. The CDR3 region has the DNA TGCAGTGCTAGAGGGGATATTGGCTATGGCTACACCTTC.